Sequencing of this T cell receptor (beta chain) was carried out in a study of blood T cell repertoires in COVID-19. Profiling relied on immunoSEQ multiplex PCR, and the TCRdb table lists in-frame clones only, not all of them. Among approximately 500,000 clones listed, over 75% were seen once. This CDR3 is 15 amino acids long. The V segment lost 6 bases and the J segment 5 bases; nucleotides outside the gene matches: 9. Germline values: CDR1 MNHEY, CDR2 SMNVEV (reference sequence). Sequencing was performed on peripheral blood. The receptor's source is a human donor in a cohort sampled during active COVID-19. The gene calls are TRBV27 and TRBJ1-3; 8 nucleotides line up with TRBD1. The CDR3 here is CASSLGTGGRNTIYF. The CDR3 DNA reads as TGTGCCAGCAGCCTAGGGACAGGCGGTAGAAACACCATATATTTT.